Listed here are 26 T cell receptor beta chains from one sample, sequenced in a study of T cells in Graves' hyperthyroidism and ophthalmopathy. Amplification yielded TCR beta CDR3 regions, with RNA transcripts as the source. A set of HTBI primers served as the primers for a first-round RT-PCR of the TCR CDR3. TCRdb re-analysed the multiplex PCR reads in MiXCR, keeping a single row per CDR3 protein. The table records some 760,000 distinct CDR3 sequences, about 15% of them present only once. Sequenced: blood. Receptor source: a young woman with Graves' hyperthyroidism.

This clonotype was found many times. The V call is TRBV2, the J call TRBJ1-5; D remains unclear. This CDR3 spans 14 amino acids. V lost 4 bases and J lost 1, with 8 bases in between. CDR1 is SNHLY, CDR2 FYNNEI, per germline. In nucleotides, the CDR3 is TGTGCCAGCAGTGTGTTGTCCAGCAATCAGCCCCAGCATTTT. Translated: CASSVLSSNQPQHF.

This clonotype was observed a handful of times. V and J are TRBV4-2 and TRBJ2-5; D perhaps matches TRBD2 (6 bases). This CDR3 comprises 16 residues. Germline V gene data show CDR1 as LGHNA and CDR2 as YNFKEQ. V lost 2 bases and J 5 bases, leaving 18 bases between the germline ends. The CDR3 loop is CASSQTGLHLRETQYF. DNA of the CDR3: TGTGCCAGCAGCCAAACGGGACTTCACCTCAGGGAGACCCAGTACTTC.

The CDR3 DNA is TGTGCCAGCAGCCGGGCTAGCGGGAGGTTCACCGGGGAGCTGTTTTTT. This translates into CASSRASGRFTGELFF. V is TRBV7-3 and J is TRBJ2-2; the match to TRBD2 covers 11 bases. Germline trimming cut 5 bases from V and 4 bases from J; bases unmatched to any gene: 6. Germline V gives CDR1 SGHTA, CDR2 FQGTGA. This CDR3 spans 16 amino acids. The whole variable domain, filled in from reference TRBV7-3 and TRBJ2-2, reads GAGVSQTPSNKVTEKGKYVELRCDPISGHTALYWYRQSLGQGPEFLIYFQGTGAADDSGLPNDRFFAVRPEGSVSTLKIQRTERGDSAVYLCASSRASGRFTGELFFGEGSRLTVL.

In its sample, this clonotype was seen a few times. V is TRBV30 and J is TRBJ2-1; 11 bases map to TRBD2. Germline V gene lookup returns CDR1 GTSNPN and CDR2 SVGIG (reference sequence). CDR3 length: 15 residues. Losses at the gene ends were 5 bases for V and 3 bases for J; bases not matched to a gene: 6. The CDR3 protein is CAWGRGTSGYNEQFF. CDR3 coding DNA: TGTGCCTGGGGTCGGGGGACTAGCGGCTACAATGAGCAGTTCTTC.

DNA of the CDR3: TGTGCCAGCAGCCCTAGCCGGGGAGGACTAGCGGGAGATTCCTACGAGCAGTACTTC. Translating it yields CASSPSRGGLAGDSYEQYF. The chain couples TRBV7-9 to TRBJ2-7, with 13 bases that match TRBD2. V was pared by 5 bases and J by 1 base, with 14 bases of the junction left unmatched. The CDR3 totals 19 residues. Germline CDR1 reads SEHNR; CDR2 reads FQNEAQ (reference sequence).

This clonotype was recorded at least ten times. This chain joins TRBV9 and TRBJ1-1, with D possibly TRBD1 on 5 matching bases. The germline V gene has CDR1 SGDLS and CDR2 YYNGEE. Trimming took 0 bases from V and 0 from J, leaving 12 bases between them. This CDR3 region has 16 residues. The CDR3 spells CASSVEVLGVNTEAFF. CDR3 DNA sequence: TGTGCCAGCAGCGTAGAGGTGCTGGGGGTGAACACTGAAGCTTTCTTT.

This clonotype was seen only a few times. The chain is built from TRBV10-2 and TRBJ1-2; 9 nucleotides match TRBD1. This CDR3 spans 17 amino acids. Germline-derived CDR1 and CDR2 are WSHSY and SAAADI. Trimming took 8 bases from V and 0 from J; bases not matched to a gene: 13. CDR3 in DNA: TGCGCCAGCCGAAAGGCCACAGGGGGCGATTCTAACTATGGCTACACCTTC. It is translated as CASRKATGGDSNYGYTF.

This clonotype showed up just a few times. This chain joins TRBV28 and TRBJ2-4; 9 bases align to TRBD1. This CDR3 has 18 amino acids. The ends lost 2 bases at V and 3 bases at J; junction bases unmatched: 11. CDR1 MDHEN and CDR2 SYDVKM come from the germline V gene. This chain's CDR3 is CASSLRPHRGQGKNIQYF. DNA of the CDR3: TGTGCCAGCAGTTTAAGGCCCCACAGGGGGCAAGGCAAAAACATTCAGTACTTC. The whole variable domain, filled in from reference TRBV28 and TRBJ2-4, reads DVKVTQSSRYLVKRTGEKVFLECVQDMDHENMFWYRQDPGLGLRLIYFSYDVKMKEKGDIPEGYSVSREKKERFSLILESASTNQTSMYLCASSLRPHRGQGKNIQYFGAGTRLSVL.

In its sample, this clonotype was seen a few times. The V gene is TRBV12-3 or TRBV12-4, the J gene TRBJ2-7; TRBD2 matches 15 bases. The V gene end was trimmed by 5 bases and the J gene end by 3 bases; junction bases not matched to a gene: 11. This CDR3 region has 18 residues. The CDR3 spells CASSPAGLAGGFFYEQYF. DNA for the CDR3: TGTGCCAGCAGTCCGGCGGGACTAGCGGGAGGCTTCTTCTACGAGCAGTACTTC.

This clonotype appeared a few times. V gene TRBV30 combines with J gene TRBJ2-2, with 7 bases that match TRBD1. The junction had 3 bases not matched to a gene; V was cut back by 2 bases and J by 0 bases. The CDR3 is made up of 15 amino acids. Germline V CDR1 and CDR2: GTSNPN, SVGIG (reference sequence). CDR3 protein: CAWSWDRPNTGELFF. The CDR3 DNA reads as TGTGCCTGGAGTTGGGACAGACCGAACACCGGGGAGCTGTTTTTT.

This clonotype was recorded a few times. V gene TRBV7-2 combines with J gene TRBJ2-1; maybe TRBD2 (5 bases). CDR3 size: 18 residues. The V end lost 5 bases, the J end lost 0 bases, and 20 bases lay between the germline ends. Germline V gives CDR1 SGHTA, CDR2 FQGNSA. This CDR3 reads CASSPLGLAPGSYNEQFF. The CDR3 DNA sequence: TGTGCCAGCAGCCCACTTGGGTTAGCGCCAGGCTCCTACAATGAGCAGTTCTTC.

In this sample, this clonotype turned up many times. The genes are TRBV29-1 and TRBJ2-1; D is perhaps TRBD2 (5 bases). This CDR3 is 12 amino acids long. CDR1 is SQVTM, CDR2 ANQGSEA, per germline. Trimming removed 3 bases at V and 8 bases at J, with 11 bases between. The CDR3 bases are TGCAGCGTTGACCCCATCGGGGATGAGCAGTTCTTC. Its protein is CSVDPIGDEQFF.

This clonotype was seen ten or more times. The chain carries TRBV20-1 and TRBJ1-6; weak D call: TRBD1 (5 bases). Germline CDR1 and CDR2: DFQATT and SNEGSKA (reference sequence). Trimming stripped 1 base from V and 0 bases from J, with 25 bases between. This CDR3 comprises 21 residues. As DNA, the CDR3 is TGCAGTGCTAGAGGGGTTCCGTATAAGGGGACTACCGTCTCCTATAATTCACCCCTCCACTTT. Its protein product is CSARGVPYKGTTVSYNSPLHF.

This clonotype occurred many times. V and J are TRBV6-1 and TRBJ2-7; 8 bases match TRBD1. The junction had 9 bases not matched to a gene; V was cut back by 5 bases and J by 3 bases. From germline, CDR1 is MNHNS and CDR2 SASEGT. The CDR3 is 15 residues long. The CDR3 protein is CASSRQGAGYYEQYF. The DNA of the CDR3 is TGTGCCAGCAGTAGGCAGGGGGCAGGATACTACGAGCAGTACTTC.

This clonotype was counted between two and nine times. The gene calls are TRBV28 and TRBJ2-4; D gene uncertain. Germline V gene lookup returns CDR1 MDHEN and CDR2 SYDVKM. V was pared by 2 bases and J by 0 bases, with 14 bases between. This CDR3 is built from 17 residues. The chain's CDR3 is CASSLVVGPLAKNIQYF. CDR3 in DNA: TGTGCCAGCAGTTTAGTGGTCGGACCCCTAGCCAAAAACATTCAGTACTTC.

The table lists this clonotype with many counts. This chain links TRBV7-2 with TRBJ2-1; maybe TRBD2 (6 bases). V dropped 0 bases and J dropped 4 bases, with 13 bases sitting between them. Germline lookup yields CDR1 SGHTA and CDR2 FQGNSA. This CDR3 is built from 16 residues. The CDR3 loop is CASSLAGSGFYNEQFF. Written as DNA, the CDR3 is TGTGCCAGCAGCTTAGCGGGTAGCGGATTTTACAATGAGCAGTTCTTC.

This clonotype was detected many times. V is TRBV12-3 or TRBV12-4 and J is TRBJ2-7; D remains unclear. The CDR3 extends over 15 amino acids. V was clipped by 5 bases and J by 2 bases, with 16 bases between them. The CDR3 DNA follows: TGTGCCAGCAGTGGTCCGGCAGGCCCGCCCTACGAGCAGTACTTC. Translated: CASSGPAGPPYEQYF.

The V call is TRBV19, the J call TRBJ2-7, with TRBD1 matching 7 bases. The CDR3 sequence is 13 residues long. Germline CDR1 reads LNHDA; CDR2 reads SQIVND (reference sequence). V lost 7 bases to trimming and J lost 4 bases; unmatched junction nucleotides: 7. The CDR3 DNA reads as TGTGCCAGTAAGGGAAGGGGGCGATACGAGCAGTACTTC. It is translated as CASKGRGRYEQYF. The entire variable domain, with the rest obtained from reference TRBV19 and TRBJ2-7, is as follows: DGGITQSPKYLFRKEGQNVTLSCEQNLNHDAMYWYRQDPGQGLRLIYYSQIVNDFQKGDIAEGYSVSREKKESFPLTVTSAQKNPTAFYLCASKGRGRYEQYFGPGTRLTVT.

This chain links TRBV7-9 with TRBJ2-1; 7 bases agree with TRBD2. Germline V gene lookup returns CDR1 SEHNR and CDR2 FQNEAQ (reference sequence). Unmatched junction bases numbered 5, after V lost 4 bases and J lost 5 bases. The CDR3 runs to 14 residues. CDR3 DNA sequence: TGTGCCAGCAGCTCTAGGACTAGGGACAATGAGCAGTTCTTC. Translation gives CASSSRTRDNEQFF.

This clonotype has a count of ten or more. The chain has TRBV2 and TRBJ2-5, with 14 bases fitting TRBD2. This CDR3 contains 16 residues. CDR1 is SNHLY, CDR2 FYNNEI, per germline. V dropped 6 bases and J dropped 5; count of bases not matched to a gene: 8. The DNA of the CDR3 is TGTGCCAGCAGCGCTGGGACTAGCGGGAGTGGGGAGACCCAGTACTTC. Translating gives CASSAGTSGSGETQYF.

The V and J genes are TRBV19 and TRBJ2-7, with D perhaps matching TRBD2 (6 bases). The CDR3 is 14 residues long. The germline V and J ends were trimmed by 3 bases and 7 bases, with 16 bases remaining between them. In germline, CDR1 is LNHDA, CDR2 SQIVND (reference sequence). CDR3 in amino acids: CASSIPWGRQEQYF. Here the CDR3 DNA reads TGTGCCAGTAGTATCCCCTGGGGGAGGCAAGAGCAGTACTTC.

This clonotype was seen repeatedly, ten times or more. The chain combines TRBV3-1 with TRBJ1-2; no clear D. CDR3 length: 13 residues. The germline V gene has CDR1 LGHDT and CDR2 YNNKEL (reference sequence). V was pared by 1 base and J by 5 bases, with 8 bases between. The chain's CDR3 is CASSQVGDYGYTF. As DNA, the CDR3 is TGTGCCAGCAGCCAAGTTGGAGATTATGGCTACACCTTC. The full variable domain, rest sourced from reference TRBV3-1 and TRBJ1-2, is DTAVSQTPKYLVTQMGNDKSIKCEQNLGHDTMYWYKQDSKKFLKIMFSYNNKELIINETVPNRFSPKSPDKAHLNLHINSLELGDSAVYFCASSQVGDYGYTFGSGTRLTVV.

This clonotype was seen ten or more times. The chain employs TRBV27 and TRBJ1-5; D possibly corresponds to TRBD1 (6 bases). Trimming cost V 9 bases and J 6 bases, with 18 bases left between them. The CDR3 loop spans 14 amino acids. The V gene's germline CDR1 is MNHEY and CDR2 SMNVEV (reference sequence). CDR3 protein: CASSQGALGQPQHF. The CDR3 DNA follows: TGTGCCAGTTCACAGGGTGCCCTGGGTCAGCCCCAGCATTTT.

This chain links TRBV20-1 with TRBJ2-5, with D hard to call. This CDR3 has 14 residues. Trimming took off 6 bases at V and 1 base at J, with 15 bases between the two ends. Germline lookup yields CDR1 DFQATT and CDR2 SNEGSKA (reference sequence). The CDR3 reads CSAAPLRSQETQYF. CDR3 nucleotides: TGCAGTGCGGCCCCATTGAGGAGCCAAGAGACCCAGTACTTC.

This clonotype was recorded at least ten times. J is TRBJ2-3 and V is TRBV28; the D is unclear. Trimming stripped 6 bases from V and 9 bases from J, with 13 bases between. CDR1 and CDR2 (germline): MDHEN, SYDVKM. This CDR3 is built from 12 residues. DNA for the CDR3: TGTGCCAGCAGCTCCCAACCCGGAACGCAGTATTTT. Residues: CASSSQPGTQYF. Looking up the rest from reference TRBV28 and TRBJ2-3 gives the full variable domain: DVKVTQSSRYLVKRTGEKVFLECVQDMDHENMFWYRQDPGLGLRLIYFSYDVKMKEKGDIPEGYSVSREKKERFSLILESASTNQTSMYLCASSSQPGTQYFGPGTRLTVL.

The CDR3 DNA sequence: TGTGCCAGCAGCCCACAGAGGGGGGACCAAGAGACCCAGTACTTC. Its protein is CASSPQRGDQETQYF. The chain has TRBV7-2 and TRBJ2-5; D is perhaps TRBD1 or TRBD2 (6 bases each). V dropped 5 bases and J dropped 0 bases, with 13 bases sitting between them. Germline loops: CDR1 SGHTA, CDR2 FQGNSA. The length of the CDR3 is 15 residues.